Presented here are 23 T cell receptor beta chains from one specimen sequenced in a study of shared clonotypes between healthy human individuals. Profiled with immunoSEQ multiplex PCR; TCRdb holds only in-frame clones, not every one. The table has millions of clones, about 95% seen once; the top ten hold approximately 1.2%. Naivety among CD8 cells was defined by CD45RO negativity and positive CCR7 selection, thereby excluding terminally differentiated effector memory CD45RA+ cells. Input material: naive CD8+ T cells sorted from blood. The source of these receptors is a man aged 18-30 years in good health.

Notes on this clone: The identical CDR3 is also encoded by other nucleotide sequences in the sample. The chain carries TRBV6-1 and TRBJ2-7; D ambiguous. This CDR3 contains 13 residues. Germline V CDR1 and CDR2: MNHNS, SASEGT. Trimming shortened V by 3 bases and J by 2 bases, and 8 bases separated the two germline ends. CDR3 DNA: TGTGCCAGCAGTGAGGTGATGGCCTACGAGCAGTACTTC. Its protein product is CASSEVMAYEQYF.

The CDR3 DNA reads as TGTGCCAGCAGTGGTTTAGCGGTTACTAGCACAGATACGCAGTATTTT. It yields the protein CASSGLAVTSTDTQYF. The V call is TRBV27, the J call TRBJ2-3; D might be TRBD2 (6 bases). Germline CDR1 and CDR2: MNHEY and SMNVEV (reference sequence). The germline V and J ends were trimmed by 5 bases and 0 bases, with 15 bases remaining between them. The CDR3 length is 16 residues.

This rearrangement joins TRBV6-6 to TRBJ2-7; unclear D gene. The length of the CDR3 is 15 residues. The germline V and J ends were trimmed by 0 bases and 2 bases, with 11 bases remaining between them. The germline gives CDR1 MNHNY, CDR2 SVGAGI (reference sequence). CDR3 in amino acids: CASSYSMSQTYEQYF. CDR3 nucleotides: TGTGCCAGCAGTTACTCCATGAGCCAGACCTACGAGCAGTACTTC.

This clone was seen a single time. The chain is built from TRBV9 and TRBJ2-5; D unclear. Between the trimmed V and J ends, which lost 3 bases and 4 bases, there was a span of 7 bases. Germline loops: CDR1 SGDLS, CDR2 YYNGEE. This CDR3 is built from 12 residues. Here the CDR3 reads CASSDAGETQYF. The CDR3 region has the DNA TGTGCCAGCAGCGATGCAGGAGAGACCCAGTACTTC.

The chain joins TRBV5-6 to TRBJ2-7; weak D call: TRBD2 (6 bases). Germline values: CDR1 SGHDT, CDR2 YYEEEE. The CDR3 sequence is 14 residues long. The V end was cut by 3 bases, the J end by 1 base, with 11 bases between. The CDR3: CASSWGVASYEQYF. The CDR3 DNA sequence: TGTGCCAGCAGCTGGGGGGTTGCTTCCTACGAGCAGTACTTC. Full variable domain (outside the CDR3, taken from reference TRBV5-6 and TRBJ2-7): DAGVTQSPTHLIKTRGQQVTLRCSPKSGHDTVSWYQQALGQGPQFIFQYYEEEERQRGNFPDRFSGHQFPNYSSELNVNALLLGDSALYLCASSWGVASYEQYFGPGTRLTVT.

The V call is TRBV27, the J call TRBJ2-7; possibly TRBD2 for D (5 bases). CDR3 length: 14 residues. The germline V gene has CDR1 MNHEY and CDR2 SMNVEV (reference sequence). V was pared by 2 bases and J by 2 bases, with 10 bases between. This chain's CDR3 is CASSLEGEAYEQYF. The CDR3 coding sequence is TGTGCCAGCAGTTTAGAGGGAGAGGCCTACGAGCAGTACTTC.

The rearrangement links TRBV9 to TRBJ2-5; 10 bases match TRBD1. The CDR3 spans 15 residues. Looked up from germline, CDR1 is SGDLS and CDR2 is YYNGEE. V lost 1 base to trimming and J lost 4 bases; unmatched junction nucleotides: 4. CDR3 sequence: CASSVRDRGGETQYF. The CDR3 DNA reads TGTGCCAGCAGCGTACGGGACAGGGGTGGAGAGACCCAGTACTTC.

This chain uses TRBV6-5 with TRBJ1-1, with D uncertain. V was clipped by 3 bases and J by 11 bases, with 16 bases between them. Germline assignment: CDR1 MNHEY and CDR2 SVGAGI. This CDR3 comprises 13 residues. CDR3: CASSYQSPGAAFF. The CDR3 DNA reads as TGTGCCAGCAGTTATCAGTCCCCGGGTGCGGCTTTCTTT.

The CDR3 here is CASSLGLTTEAFF. CDR3 DNA sequence: TGTGCCAGCAGCTTAGGATTAACCACTGAAGCTTTCTTT. The rearrangement joins TRBV5-6 to TRBJ1-1; D call uncertain. Germline V gene lookup returns CDR1 SGHDT and CDR2 YYEEEE. Trimming took 2 bases from V and 4 from J, leaving 9 bases between them. The CDR3 runs to 13 residues.

The chain is built from TRBV4-1 and TRBJ2-7; 10 bases agree with TRBD1. The CDR3 has 14 amino acids. The germline CDR1 and CDR2 sequences are MGHRA and YSYEKL. V was pared by 5 bases and J by 3 bases, with 4 bases of the junction left unmatched. CDR3 sequence: CASSAGQGDYEQYF. The CDR3 DNA sequence: TGCGCCAGCAGCGCCGGACAGGGGGACTACGAGCAGTACTTC.

The genes are TRBV9 and TRBJ1-2; no clear D gene. CDR3 length: 14 amino acids. V was clipped by 4 bases and J by 1 base, with 11 bases between them. Germline V CDR1 and CDR2: SGDLS, YYNGEE. The CDR3 spells CASSIDGHNYGYTF. The CDR3 nucleotides are TGTGCCAGCAGCATAGACGGTCATAACTATGGCTACACCTTC.

J is TRBJ1-2 and V is TRBV7-9; 7 positions agree with TRBD1. The CDR3 runs to 18 residues. CDR1 is SEHNR, CDR2 FQNEAQ, per germline (reference sequence). V dropped 1 base and J dropped 3; count of bases not matched to a gene: 14. The CDR3 nucleotides read TGTGCCAGCAGCTTAGTAAAGGTAGAGGGGGCCGCAGACTATGGCTACACCTTC. Its protein product is CASSLVKVEGAADYGYTF. Complete variable domain (other parts from reference TRBV7-9 and TRBJ1-2): DTGVSQNPRHKITKRGQNVTFRCDPISEHNRLYWYRQTLGQGPEFLTYFQNEAQLEKSRLLSDRFSAERPKGSFSTLEIQRTEQGDSAMYLCASSLVKVEGAADYGYTFGSGTRLTVV.

The rearrangement joins TRBV6-1 to TRBJ2-7; D gene uncertain. The germline V gene encodes CDR1 MNHNS and CDR2 SASEGT. Trimming shortened V by 3 bases and J by 3 bases, and 9 bases separated the two germline ends. CDR3 length: 13 residues. This chain's CDR3 is CASSDGLNYEQYF. DNA for the CDR3: TGTGCCAGCAGTGATGGGTTGAACTACGAGCAGTACTTC.

This chain links TRBV9 with TRBJ2-2, with TRBD1 matching 9 bases. The CDR3 runs 18 residues. Germline V gene lookup returns CDR1 SGDLS and CDR2 YYNGEE. V dropped 3 bases and J dropped 3; count of bases not matched to a gene: 12. The DNA for the CDR3 is TGTGCCAGCAGCGACGGGACAGGGTACGGGAGGTACACCGGGGAGCTGTTTTTT. It encodes CASSDGTGYGRYTGELFF.

This clone was found a few times. The chain is built from TRBV20-1 and TRBJ2-5; D is ambiguous. Germline assignment: CDR1 DFQATT and CDR2 SNEGSKA (reference sequence). There are 10 residues in the CDR3. CDR3 protein: CSDRQETQYF. Here the CDR3 DNA reads TGCAGCGACCGGCAAGAGACCCAGTACTTC.

V is TRBV6-1 and J is TRBJ2-5; weak D call: TRBD1 (6 bases). Between the trimmed V and J ends, which lost 4 bases and 3 bases, there was a span of 15 bases. From germline, CDR1 is MNHNS and CDR2 SASEGT. The CDR3 length is 15 residues. CDR3 DNA: TGTGCCAGCAGTGGGGTGGACAGTGCGGAAGAGACCCAGTACTTC. Translating gives CASSGVDSAEETQYF.

This chain uses TRBV5-1 with TRBJ2-7; no definite D call. This CDR3 contains 13 residues. The V end lost 3 bases, the J end lost 1 base, and 8 bases lay between the germline ends. CDR1 SGHRS and CDR2 YFSETQ come from the germline V gene. The CDR3 DNA reads as TGCGCCAGCAGCTCATACCTTTCCTACGAGCAGTACTTC. This translates into CASSSYLSYEQYF.

The chain links TRBV2 to TRBJ2-3; D gene unclear. Germline V gene lookup returns CDR1 SNHLY and CDR2 FYNNEI. This CDR3 is built from 18 residues. The ends were cut back, 7 bases at V and 4 bases at J, with 27 bases in the middle. The CDR3 bases are TGTGCCAGCAAGCAGGCAGATGAGTTGGTGGCATTCGCAGATACGCAGTATTTT. It encodes CASKQADELVAFADTQYF.

The DNA of the CDR3 is TGTGCCAGCAGCCTAATGGCGGCAGGTGAAACCTACGAGCAGTACTTC. It yields the protein CASSLMAAGETYEQYF. This chain connects TRBV7-9 to TRBJ2-7; D is unresolved. The germline V gene encodes CDR1 SEHNR and CDR2 FQNEAQ (reference sequence). The CDR3 consists of 16 residues. With 5 bases removed from V and 2 bases from J, the gap between germline ends came to 19 bases.

This clone appeared a few times. The rearrangement links TRBV6-6 to TRBJ1-2; D gene uncertain. Germline lookup yields CDR1 MNHNY and CDR2 SVGAGI (reference sequence). The CDR3 length is 11 residues. V lost 4 bases to trimming and J lost 5 bases, with 5 bases between them. DNA for the CDR3: TGTGCCAGCAGTTTCTTATATGGCTACACCTTC. It translates to CASSFLYGYTF.

This clone was recorded once. This chain connects TRBV6-5 to TRBJ1-2; perhaps TRBD1 as D (6 bases). The length of the CDR3 is 15 residues. The V and J ends lost 0 bases and 1 base respectively, with 9 bases between them. The germline CDR1 and CDR2 sequences are MNHEY and SVGAGI. The CDR3 DNA is TGTGCCAGCAGTTACTCGAAGGGGGTTAACTATGGCTACACCTTC. Translated: CASSYSKGVNYGYTF.

CDR3 in DNA: TGTGCCAGCAGCTTTACCATGACAGGGTCCTACGAGCAGTACTTC. Translation gives CASSFTMTGSYEQYF. This chain links TRBV5-6 with TRBJ2-7; 7 nucleotides match TRBD1. CDR3 length equals 15 residues. Trimming cost V 2 bases and J 1 base; bases outside gene matches: 6. Looked up from germline, CDR1 is SGHDT and CDR2 is YYEEEE.

The J gene is TRBJ2-1, the V gene TRBV5-1; tentatively, D is TRBD1 or TRBD2 (5 bases each). CDR1 is SGHRS, CDR2 YFSETQ, per germline. The CDR3 is 16 amino acids. V was shortened by 2 bases and J by 8 bases, with 20 bases between the two germline ends. As DNA, the CDR3 is TGCGCCAGCAGCTTTGGCAGGGACGGGAAATGGGATGAGCAGTTCTTC. This gives the protein CASSFGRDGKWDEQFF.